The subject of this entry is one T cell receptor (beta chain). The data belong to a study of OX40 agonist ivuxolimab in advanced cancers. Assay: immunoSEQ multiplex PCR; the TCRdb copy retains only in-frame clones and omits some. The sample lists about 89,000 clones, around 83% occurring once. Germline V gives CDR1 MNHNY, CDR2 SVGAGI (reference sequence). CDR3 size: 15 residues. Trimming pared 6 bases from V and 0 bases from J, leaving 14 bases between. The chain recombines TRBV6-6 with TRBJ1-2, with D perhaps TRBD1 (5 bases). The source was CD4+ or CD8+ T cells sorted from blood, collected in a trial of the OX40 agonist ivuxolimab. This sequence was found in an adult with an advanced solid tumor such as melanoma, head and neck, liver or kidney cancer. The CDR3 DNA sequence: TGTGCCAGCAGGGCCCGGGACGGAGCTAACTATGGCTACACCTTC. Residues: CASRARDGANYGYTF.